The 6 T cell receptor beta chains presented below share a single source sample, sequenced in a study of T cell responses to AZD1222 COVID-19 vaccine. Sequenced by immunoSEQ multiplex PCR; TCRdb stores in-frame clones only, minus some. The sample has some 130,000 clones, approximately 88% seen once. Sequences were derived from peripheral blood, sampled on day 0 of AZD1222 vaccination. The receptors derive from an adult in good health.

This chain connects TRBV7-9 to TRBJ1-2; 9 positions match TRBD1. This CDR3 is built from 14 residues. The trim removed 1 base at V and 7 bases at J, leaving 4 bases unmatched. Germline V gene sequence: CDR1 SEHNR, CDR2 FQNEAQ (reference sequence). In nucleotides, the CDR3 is TGTGCCAGCAGCTTAGAAGGGGACAGGGCTGGCTACACCTTC. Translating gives CASSLEGDRAGYTF.

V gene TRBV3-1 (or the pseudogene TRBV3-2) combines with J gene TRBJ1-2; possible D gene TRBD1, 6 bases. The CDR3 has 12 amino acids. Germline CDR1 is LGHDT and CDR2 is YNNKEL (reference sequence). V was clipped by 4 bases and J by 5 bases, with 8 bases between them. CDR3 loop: CASSPQGYGYTF. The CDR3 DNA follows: TGTGCCAGCAGCCCACAGGGATATGGCTACACCTTC.

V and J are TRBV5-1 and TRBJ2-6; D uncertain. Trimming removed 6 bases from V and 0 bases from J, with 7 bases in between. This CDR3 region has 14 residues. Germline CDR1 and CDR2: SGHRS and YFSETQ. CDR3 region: CASNIASGANVLTF. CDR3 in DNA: TGCGCCAGCAACATTGCCTCTGGGGCCAACGTCCTGACTTTC.

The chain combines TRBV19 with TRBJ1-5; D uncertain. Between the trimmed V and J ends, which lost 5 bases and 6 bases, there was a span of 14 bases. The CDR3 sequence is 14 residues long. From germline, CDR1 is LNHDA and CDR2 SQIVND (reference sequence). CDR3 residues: CASSFGQVFQPQHF. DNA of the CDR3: TGTGCCAGTAGTTTCGGCCAGGTATTTCAGCCCCAGCATTTT.

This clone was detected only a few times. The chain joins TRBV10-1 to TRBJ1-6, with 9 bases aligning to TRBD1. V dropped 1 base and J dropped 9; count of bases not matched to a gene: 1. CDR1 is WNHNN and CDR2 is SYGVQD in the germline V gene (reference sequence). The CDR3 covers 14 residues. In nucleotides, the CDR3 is TGCGCCAGCAGTGAGTTGACAGGGGGTTCACCCCTCCACTTT. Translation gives CASSELTGGSPLHF.

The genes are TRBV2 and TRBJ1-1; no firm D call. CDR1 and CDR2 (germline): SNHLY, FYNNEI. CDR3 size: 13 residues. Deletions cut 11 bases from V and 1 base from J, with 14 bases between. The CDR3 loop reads CAQALTENTEAFF. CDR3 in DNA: TGTGCCCAGGCGCTGACCGAGAACACTGAAGCTTTCTTT.